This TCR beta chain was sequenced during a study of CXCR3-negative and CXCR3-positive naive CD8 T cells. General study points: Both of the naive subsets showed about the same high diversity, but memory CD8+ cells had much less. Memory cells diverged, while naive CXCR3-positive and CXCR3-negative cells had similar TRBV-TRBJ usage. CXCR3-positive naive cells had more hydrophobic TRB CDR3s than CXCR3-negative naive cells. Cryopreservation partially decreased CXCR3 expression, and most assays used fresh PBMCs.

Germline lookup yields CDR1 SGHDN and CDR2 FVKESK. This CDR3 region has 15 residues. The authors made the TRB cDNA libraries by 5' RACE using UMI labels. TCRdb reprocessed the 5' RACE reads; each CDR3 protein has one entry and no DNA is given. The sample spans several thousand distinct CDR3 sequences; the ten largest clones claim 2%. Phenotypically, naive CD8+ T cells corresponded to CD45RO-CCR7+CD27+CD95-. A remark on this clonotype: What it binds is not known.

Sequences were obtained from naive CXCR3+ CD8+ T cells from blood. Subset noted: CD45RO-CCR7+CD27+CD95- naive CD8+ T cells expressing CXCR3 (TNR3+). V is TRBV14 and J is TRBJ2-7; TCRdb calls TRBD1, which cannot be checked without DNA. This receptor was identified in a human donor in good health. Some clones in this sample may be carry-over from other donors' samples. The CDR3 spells CASSTSEGGEHEQYF.